The clone carrying this T cell receptor beta chain came up many times. Its cognate antigen is unknown. The patients, who ranged from 18 to 65 in age, presented with newly diagnosed hyperthyroidism lasting under 2 months. Patients having uncontrolled infection, another autoimmune disease, pregnancy or lactation were not included. The data were taken from a study of T cells in Graves' hyperthyroidism and ophthalmopathy. Germline loops: CDR1 SGHAT, CDR2 FQNNGV. The V segment lost 0 bases and the J segment 3 bases; nucleotides outside the gene matches: 6. The CDR3 is made up of 16 amino acids. Study results and limitations: Among thyroid clonotypes expanded above 0.001, most also appeared in blood.

TCR beta CDR3 region amplification was performed from RNA transcripts. The HTBI primer set served for first-round RT-PCR of the TCR CDR3. TCRdb independently ran MiXCR on the multiplex PCR reads; one entry per CDR3 protein. This sample carries hundreds of thousands of distinct CDR3 sequences, around 15% of them seen once, and the ten largest clones take about 15%. The sequence was collected from a woman in her forties with Graves' hyperthyroidism. The sample taken for sequencing was blood. J is TRBJ2-7 and V is TRBV11-2; 9 bases match TRBD2. CDR3 DNA sequence: TGTGCCAGCAGCTTAGATCTAGCGGGGTCGAACTACGAGCAGTACTTC. Translated: CASSLDLAGSNYEQYF. The entire variable domain, with the rest obtained from reference TRBV11-2 and TRBJ2-7, is as follows: EAGVAQSPRYKIIEKRQSVAFWCNPISGHATLYWYQQILGQGPKLLIQFQNNGVVDDSQLPKDRFSAERLKGVDSTLKIQPAKLEDSAVYLCASSLDLAGSNYEQYFGPGTRLTVT.